Listed here are 30 T cell receptor beta chains from one sample, sequenced in a study of blood T cell repertoires in COVID-19 (dated by TCRdb to 2019 to 2021). Receptors were amplified or captured by the immunoSEQ multiplex PCR assay. The source is immuneACCESS, and TCRdb retained only in-frame sequences with V and J called. Part of the clones is not carried over; for the studies checked, unresolved V genes explain less than half of this, and the remainder is unexplained. The sample contains more than 15,000 clones, around 86% of them found a single time. About 16% of the sample is in the top ten clones. The sequenced sample consisted of peripheral blood. All receptors derive from a human donor with active COVID-19. The donor label of this sample is uncertain.

The V and J genes are TRBV15 and TRBJ2-1; TRBD2 aligns across 12 bases. This CDR3 has 20 residues. Germline CDR1 and CDR2: LNHNV and YYDKDF (reference sequence). J gave up 9 bases and V 5 bases, and 23 bases lay outside the gene matches. The CDR3 sequence is CATSAQGLAGGRVRSGEQFF. The CDR3, as DNA: TGTGCCACCAGCGCCCAAGGCCTAGCGGGGGGGCGGGTTAGGTCGGGTGAGCAGTTCTTC.

The chain's CDR3 is CASSSFRQGRNTIYF. In DNA form, the CDR3 reads TGTGCCAGCAGCTCCTTCCGACAGGGTAGGAACACCATATATTTT. The rearrangement uses TRBV7-9 and TRBJ1-3, with 7 positions matching TRBD1. The CDR3 has 15 amino acids. The germline CDR1 and CDR2 sequences are SEHNR and FQNEAQ (reference sequence). The J segment lost 7 bases and the V segment lost 4 bases, leaving 10 bases of the junction unmatched. Full variable domain (missing parts from reference TRBV7-9 and TRBJ1-3): DTGVSQNPRHKITKRGQNVTFRCDPISEHNRLYWYRQTLGQGPEFLTYFQNEAQLEKSRLLSDRFSAERPKGSFSTLEIQRTEQGDSAMYLCASSSFRQGRNTIYFGEGSWLTVV.

The J gene is TRBJ2-7, the V gene TRBV7-9; D possibly corresponds to TRBD2 (5 bases). CDR3 length: 15 amino acids. CDR1 and CDR2 from the germline V gene are SEHNR and FQNEAQ (reference sequence). The ends were cut back, 2 bases at V and 2 bases at J, with 13 bases in the middle. Here the CDR3 reads CASSLRGSEAYEQYF. In nucleotides, the CDR3 is TGTGCCAGCAGCTTACGGGGATCTGAGGCCTACGAGCAGTACTTC.

The genes are TRBV18 and TRBJ1-6; D is undetermined. V shed 3 bases and J shed 5 bases, with 8 bases lying between them. Germline V lookup: CDR1 KGHSH, CDR2 LQKENI. The CDR3 contains 14 residues. The CDR3 DNA is TGTGCCAGCTCACCGAACAGAGATAATTCACCCCTCCACTTT. Encoded protein: CASSPNRDNSPLHF.

J is TRBJ2-5 and V is TRBV9; 12 positions agree with TRBD1. CDR3 length: 16 amino acids. Germline CDR1 is SGDLS and CDR2 is YYNGEE. The trim removed 3 bases at V and 4 bases at J, leaving 7 bases unmatched. As DNA, the CDR3 is TGTGCCAGCAGCGCAGTGGGACAGGGGGCGGGAGAGACCCAGTACTTC. Translating gives CASSAVGQGAGETQYF.

A word on this clone: One end of the junction fails to match germline, which may point to a read error. The chain carries TRBV18 and TRBJ2-5; 10 bases agree with TRBD2. Germline values: CDR1 KGHSH, CDR2 LQKENI. This CDR3 has 16 amino acids. CDR3 protein: CASSPQASGGQETQYF. The CDR3 DNA follows: TGTGCCAGCTCCCCACAGGCTAGCGGGGGACAAGAGACCCAGTACTTC. The whole variable domain, filled in from reference TRBV18 and TRBJ2-5, reads NAGVMQNPRHLVRRRGQEARLRCSPMKGHSHVYWYRQLPEEGLKFMVYLQKENIIDESGMPKERFSAEFPKEGPSILRIQQVVRGDSAAYFCASSPQASGGQETQYFGPGTRLLVL.

For the CDR3, the DNA is TGTGCCAGCAGCCCCCGAGGGGAGGGCTATGGCTACACCTTC. Translated, it gives CASSPRGEGYGYTF. The chain combines TRBV7-9 with TRBJ1-2; D is perhaps TRBD1 (5 bases). The CDR3 is 14 amino acids. Germline assignment: CDR1 SEHNR and CDR2 FQNEAQ (reference sequence). V lost 5 bases to trimming and J lost 4 bases, with 14 bases between them.

The J gene is TRBJ2-3, the V gene TRBV6-5; possibly TRBD1 for D (5 bases). V gave up 0 bases and J gave up 8 bases, with 6 bases separating them. CDR3 length equals 12 residues. Germline CDR1 reads MNHEY; CDR2 reads SVGAGI. In nucleotides, the CDR3 is TGTGCCAGCAGTTACTCAGGGGTTACGCAGTATTTT. It codes for CASSYSGVTQYF.

DNA of the CDR3: TGTGCCAGCAGCTTATTCTCTGTGGGAGCAGATACGCAGTATTTT. Its translation is CASSLFSVGADTQYF. The V and J genes are TRBV11-3 and TRBJ2-3; tentative D call: TRBD2 (5 bases). Germline V gene sequence: CDR1 SGHNT, CDR2 YENEEA. Trimming took off 2 bases at V and 4 bases at J, with 13 bases between the two ends. The CDR3 spans 15 residues.

The rearrangement links TRBV4-3 to TRBJ2-3; 14 nucleotides line up with TRBD2. CDR3 length equals 18 residues. V trimming: 3 bases; J trimming: 4 bases; junction bases outside the gene matches: 9. The germline V gene has CDR1 LGHNA and CDR2 YSLEER. The CDR3 coding sequence is TGCGCCAGCAGCCAGGAGACTAGCGGGGGGGCCCTCGCAGATACGCAGTATTTT. This codes for CASSQETSGGALADTQYF.

V and J are TRBV4-3 and TRBJ1-6, with D perhaps TRBD1 (6 bases). There are 16 residues in the CDR3. Germline CDR1 is LGHNA and CDR2 is YSLEER. Trimming took off 0 bases at V and 10 bases at J, with 16 bases between the two ends. For the CDR3, the DNA is TGCGCCAGCAGCCAAGATACAGGGCGCGGGAGGTCACCCCTCCACTTT. Residues: CASSQDTGRGRSPLHF.

The chain has TRBV7-2 and TRBJ2-2, with D possibly being TRBD1 (5 bases). CDR1 is SGHTA and CDR2 is FQGNSA in the germline V gene. The CDR3 is made up of 16 amino acids. The V gene lost 2 bases and the J gene lost 6 bases, with 16 bases spanning the gap. The CDR3 is CASSLSLSGYPGELFF. The CDR3 coding sequence is TGTGCCAGCAGCTTAAGCCTTTCAGGGTACCCCGGGGAGCTGTTTTTT.

This clone has only one observation. V is TRBV11-1 and J is TRBJ2-3, with 8 nucleotides matching TRBD2. Germline CDR1 is SGHAT and CDR2 is FQDESV (reference sequence). The CDR3 sequence is 16 residues long. The junction had 5 bases not matched to a gene; V was cut back by 0 bases and J by 3 bases. The CDR3 reads CASSLAKRGLTDTQYF. CDR3 bases: TGTGCCAGCAGCTTAGCCAAGCGGGGGCTTACAGATACGCAGTATTTT.

The rearrangement uses TRBV7-6 and TRBJ1-2; D gene unclear. V lost 1 base to trimming and J lost 6 bases, with 12 bases between them. This CDR3 spans 14 amino acids. The V gene's germline CDR1 is SGHVS and CDR2 FNYEAQ. CDR3 in amino acids: CASSLEPDFDGYTF. CDR3 sequence (DNA): TGTGCCAGCAGCTTAGAGCCGGACTTCGATGGCTACACCTTC.

The chain recombines TRBV5-4 with TRBJ2-3; perhaps TRBD2 as D (5 bases). The V end was cut by 4 bases, the J end by 6 bases, with 12 bases between. The CDR3 runs to 13 residues. The germline CDR1 and CDR2 sequences are SGHNT and YYREEE (reference sequence). CDR3 nucleotide sequence: TGTGCCAGCAGCCAAAATAGCGTGGATACGCAGTATTTT. This codes for CASSQNSVDTQYF.

This clone was found a few times. V gene TRBV5-6 combines with J gene TRBJ1-5, with no clear D. The germline CDR1 and CDR2 sequences are SGHDT and YYEEEE. The CDR3 spans 13 residues. V lost 5 bases and J lost 4, with 10 bases in between. This chain's CDR3 is CASSLGANQPQHF. The CDR3, as DNA: TGTGCCAGCAGTCTAGGAGCGAATCAGCCCCAGCATTTT.

This chain links TRBV19 with TRBJ1-1; D remains unclear. This CDR3 is built from 12 residues. Germline V gene sequence: CDR1 LNHDA, CDR2 SQIVND (reference sequence). V lost 6 bases to trimming and J lost 7 bases, with 12 bases between them. The CDR3 protein is CASSRSGDEAFF. CDR3 bases: TGTGCCAGTAGCAGGTCCGGGGATGAAGCTTTCTTT.

The J gene is TRBJ2-5, the V gene TRBV2; possibly TRBD1 for D (6 bases). Trimming shortened V by 9 bases and J by 1 base, and 18 bases separated the two germline ends. This CDR3 contains 15 residues. Germline V CDR1 and CDR2: SNHLY, FYNNEI. The CDR3 DNA is TGTGCCAGTACCCAGGGGATCGTTCGCCAAGAGACCCAGTACTTC. Amino acid sequence: CASTQGIVRQETQYF. The full variable domain, its missing parts supplied by reference TRBV2 and TRBJ2-5, is EPEVTQTPSHQVTQMGQEVILRCVPISNHLYFYWYRQILGQKVEFLVSFYNNEISEKSEIFDDQFSVERPDGSNFTLKIRSTKLEDSAMYFCASTQGIVRQETQYFGPGTRLLVL.

In this sample, this clone turned up once. This rearrangement joins TRBV25-1 to TRBJ2-5, with D possibly matching TRBD1 (5 bases). The CDR3 is made up of 16 amino acids. CDR1 MGHDK and CDR2 SYGVNS come from the germline V gene. The V gene lost 3 bases and the J gene lost 4 bases, with 18 bases spanning the gap. The CDR3, as DNA: TGTGCCAGCAGTGATAGGGGTCATCCACGAGGAGAGACCCAGTACTTC. Protein product: CASSDRGHPRGETQYF.

CDR3 sequence (DNA): TGTGCCAGCAGCCTTTCTCACTCTACAGATACGCAGTATTTT. Its protein is CASSLSHSTDTQYF. The chain joins TRBV11-2 to TRBJ2-3, with D hard to call. V was shortened by 5 bases and J by 3 bases, with 12 bases between the two germline ends. The CDR3 loop spans 14 amino acids. Germline values: CDR1 SGHAT, CDR2 FQNNGV.

The chain employs TRBV7-2 and TRBJ2-5; D possibly corresponds to TRBD2 (5 bases). CDR1 and CDR2 from the germline V gene are SGHTA and FQGNSA. The CDR3 length is 15 residues. Trimming took 4 bases from V and 4 from J, leaving 16 bases between them. DNA for the CDR3: TGTGCCAGCAGCTCTAACTCCTTAGCGAGAGAGACCCAGTACTTC. Translated, it gives CASSSNSLARETQYF. Filled out from reference TRBV7-2 and TRBJ2-5, the complete variable domain reads GAGVSQSPSNKVTEKGKDVELRCDPISGHTALYWYRQSLGQGLEFLIYFQGNSAPDKSGLPSDRFSAERTGGSVSTLTIQRTQQEDSAVYLCASSSNSLARETQYFGPGTRLLVL.

V is TRBV29-1 and J is TRBJ1-1, with 9 bases lining up with TRBD1. The CDR3 length is 12 residues. V gave up 7 bases and J gave up 3 bases; unmatched junction bases: 3. The V gene's germline CDR1 is SQVTM and CDR2 ANQGSEA. The CDR3 sequence is CSGGQGDTEAFF. Here the CDR3 DNA reads TGCAGCGGGGGACAGGGCGACACTGAAGCTTTCTTT.

The chain couples TRBV9 to TRBJ2-3, with D perhaps matching TRBD1 (5 bases). This CDR3 spans 17 amino acids. V was clipped by 0 bases and J by 0 bases, with 14 bases between them. The germline CDR1 and CDR2 sequences are SGDLS and YYNGEE. The CDR3, as DNA: TGTGCCAGCAGCGTAGACTCGTGGCAGGGAAGCACAGATACGCAGTATTTT. This gives the protein CASSVDSWQGSTDTQYF.

The CDR3 sequence: CASHDRVSYEQYF. CDR3 sequence (DNA): TGTGCCAGCCACGACAGGGTCTCCTACGAGCAGTACTTC. This chain uses TRBV18 with TRBJ2-7; 7 positions match TRBD1. The CDR3 loop spans 13 amino acids. The V gene end was trimmed by 8 bases and the J gene end by 0 bases; junction bases not matched to a gene: 4. CDR1 is KGHSH and CDR2 is LQKENI in the germline V gene.

The V and J genes are TRBV3-1 (or the pseudogene TRBV3-2) and TRBJ2-5; TRBD2 aligns across 13 bases. CDR3 length equals 15 residues. Germline loops: CDR1 LGHDT, CDR2 YNNKEL (reference sequence). V shed 5 bases, J shed 2 bases, and the junction held 2 bases outside the gene matches. CDR3 region: CASSEGLAGQETQYF. Here the CDR3 DNA reads TGTGCCAGCAGCGAGGGACTAGCGGGGCAAGAGACCCAGTACTTC.

The CDR3 spells CASSLTGSNYGYTF. DNA of the CDR3: TGTGCCAGCAGCTTGACGGGGAGCAACTATGGCTACACCTTC. The chain has TRBV5-8 and TRBJ1-2, with D hard to call. The ends were cut back, 1 base at V and 2 bases at J, with 9 bases in the middle. The CDR3 is 14 residues long. The germline CDR1 and CDR2 sequences are SGHTS and YDEGEE.

J is TRBJ1-1 and V is TRBV13, with TRBD1 identical over 7 bases. Germline V gives CDR1 PRHDT, CDR2 FYEKMQ (reference sequence). Trimming removed 6 bases from V and 1 base from J; junction bases left unmatched: 5. The CDR3 length is 14 residues. The CDR3 region is CASRKTGTNTEAFF. The CDR3 DNA reads TGTGCCAGCAGGAAGACAGGGACGAACACTGAAGCTTTCTTT.

The gene calls are TRBV6-5 and TRBJ2-7, with 11 bases that match TRBD1. After removal of 7 bases from V and 4 bases from J, the junction contained 9 bases not matched to a gene. Germline-derived CDR1 and CDR2 are MNHEY and SVGAGI. The CDR3 is 15 residues long. The CDR3 nucleotides are TGTGCCAGCACCGCCCCGGGACAGGGGGGGTACGAGCAGTACTTC. Translation gives CASTAPGQGGYEQYF.

Only a few counts were recorded for this clone. The chain recombines TRBV6-1 with TRBJ1-3; tentative D call: TRBD1 (5 bases). Germline assignment: CDR1 MNHNS and CDR2 SASEGT. V was trimmed by 1 base and J by 4 bases, leaving 8 bases between them. The CDR3 runs 14 residues. CDR3 in amino acids: CASSEGGSGNTIYF. Written as DNA, the CDR3 is TGTGCCAGCAGTGAAGGGGGCTCGGGAAACACCATATATTTT.

The V call is TRBV11-2, the J call TRBJ2-5; 9 bases are a match to TRBD2. J gave up 3 bases and V 4 bases, and 9 bases lay outside the gene matches. Germline V gene lookup returns CDR1 SGHAT and CDR2 FQNNGV. The CDR3 is 16 amino acids. The CDR3 sequence is CASSSRLAGLKETQYF. DNA for the CDR3: TGTGCCAGCAGCTCTCGGCTAGCGGGGCTAAAAGAGACCCAGTACTTC.